This is a list of T cell receptor beta chains from one sample in a study of blood T cell repertoires in COVID-19. Using immunoSEQ multiplex PCR, the repertoire was profiled, and TCRdb retains in-frame clones only, with some absent. The sample gives about 110,000 clones, more than 75% of which show up once; less than 3.5% is in the top ten. Sequencing was done on a sample of peripheral blood. These receptors all come from a woman aged 50 to 65 with acute or convalescent COVID-19. The CDR3 runs from the conserved cysteine through the conserved F or W. D genes are given only for firm matches. Rows may omit the clone size; those that give it use once, few, many or a size class.

j_call v_call clone_size d_call cdr3_aa cdr3_nt
TRBJ2-7 TRBV5-1 - - CASSLDLDPYEQYF TGCGCCAGCAGCTTGGACCTAGATCCTTACGAGCAGTACTTC
TRBJ1-1 TRBV2 - - CASSGRQLNTEAFF TGTGCCAGCAGTGGTCGACAGCTAAACACTGAAGCTTTCTTT
TRBJ2-7 TRBV5-1 - - CASSEDSRSYEQYF TGCGCCAGCAGCGAGGACTCCCGGTCCTACGAGCAGTACTTC
TRBJ1-2 TRBV5-4 - - CASSKETLAYGYTF TGTGCCAGCAGCAAAGAGACTCTTGCTTATGGCTACACCTTC
TRBJ2-5 TRBV11-2 - TRBD1 CASSSTGEPVIKTQYF TGTGCCAGCAGCTCCACAGGGGAACCCGTTATAAAGACCCAGTACTTC
TRBJ1-3 TRBV6-5 - - CASRESSGNTIYF TGTGCCAGTAGGGAGAGCTCTGGAAACACCATATATTTT
TRBJ2-7 TRBV12-3/TRBV12-4 - TRBD1 CASSRTGSEQYF TGTGCCAGCAGTAGGACAGGTTCCGAGCAGTACTTC
TRBJ2-1 TRBV10-3 - TRBD2 CAISESSGRSYNEQFF TGTGCCATCAGTGAGTCTAGCGGGAGGTCCTACAATGAGCAGTTCTTC
TRBJ1-4 TRBV30 - - CAWTDGEGPLNEKLFF TGTGCCTGGACCGACGGGGAGGGACCTCTCAATGAAAAACTGTTTTTT
TRBJ2-5 TRBV28 - TRBD2 CASSTRLAAQETQYF TGTGCCAGCAGCACCAGACTAGCGGCTCAAGAGACCCAGTACTTC
TRBJ1-4 TRBV28 - - CASSFNGQFREKLFF TGTGCCAGCAGTTTTAACGGACAGTTTCGCGAAAAACTGTTTTTT
TRBJ2-3 TRBV11-1 - TRBD1 CASSSTGFTDTQYF TGTGCCAGCAGCTCGACAGGGTTCACAGATACGCAGTATTTT
TRBJ1-2 TRBV30 - TRBD1 CAWSDLTGGNYGYTF TGTGCCTGGAGTGACCTTACAGGGGGAAACTATGGCTACACCTTC
TRBJ1-5 TRBV24-1 - TRBD1 CATATGHNSNQPQHF TGTGCCACCGCGACAGGGCACAATAGCAATCAGCCCCAGCATTTT
TRBJ2-7 TRBV5-1 few - CASSKFGGTGEQYF TGCGCCAGCAGCAAGTTTGGCGGTACTGGAGAGCAGTACTTC
TRBJ1-2 TRBV30 - TRBD1 CAWGQGANGYTF TGTGCCTGGGGACAGGGGGCGAATGGCTACACCTTC
TRBJ1-6 TRBV27 - - CASSLSAVAYNSPLHF TGTGCCAGCAGTTTATCCGCAGTTGCTTATAATTCACCCCTCCACTTT
TRBJ1-2 TRBV7-9 - - CASSFRGGQGYTF TGTGCCAGCAGCTTTCGGGGAGGGCAGGGCTACACCTTC
TRBJ2-7 TRBV7-9 - - CASSTRGSHYEQYF TGTGCCAGCAGCACAAGGGGGTCACACTACGAGCAGTACTTC
TRBJ2-5 TRBV3-1/TRBV3-2 - TRBD2 CASSPGLAGAEETQYF TGTGCCAGCAGCCCCGGACTAGCGGGAGCGGAAGAGACCCAGTACTTC
TRBJ2-4 TRBV2 - TRBD2 CASSETSGKAKNIQYF TGTGCCAGCAGTGAAACTAGCGGGAAAGCCAAAAACATTCAGTACTTC
TRBJ2-1 TRBV3-1/TRBV3-2 - TRBD2 CASREAGAGLNEQFF TGTGCCAGCAGGGAAGCGGGGGCAGGCTTAAATGAGCAGTTCTTC
TRBJ1-4 TRBV4-2 - TRBD1 CASGGTGGGEKLFF TGTGCCAGCGGCGGGACAGGGGGCGGTGAAAAACTGTTTTTT
TRBJ1-5 TRBV6-5 - - CASSADRARNQPQHF TGTGCCAGCAGCGCCGACAGAGCAAGAAATCAGCCCCAGCATTTT
TRBJ2-2 TRBV6-5 few - CASSGGANTGELFF TGTGCCAGCAGCGGCGGAGCGAACACCGGGGAGCTGTTTTTT
TRBJ2-5 TRBV6-5 - TRBD1 CASRWTGGTQETQYF TGTGCCAGCAGATGGACAGGGGGGACTCAAGAGACCCAGTACTTC
TRBJ1-4 TRBV27 - - CASTRRQGSEKLFF TGTGCCAGCACTCGGCGGCAGGGAAGTGAAAAACTGTTTTTT
TRBJ2-3 TRBV11-3 few - CASSLGAGKGDTQYF TGTGCCAGCAGCTTAGGGGCAGGGAAAGGAGATACGCAGTATTTT
TRBJ2-1 TRBV2 - - CASNGQSYNEQFF TGTGCCAGCAACGGACAGAGCTACAATGAGCAGTTCTTC
TRBJ2-1 TRBV6-4 - - CASSTGTRGGEQFF TGTGCCAGCAGTACCGGGACTAGAGGGGGCGAGCAGTTCTTC
TRBJ2-1 TRBV5-1 - - CASSPSGTNEQFF TGCGCCAGCAGCCCATCCGGGACTAATGAGCAGTTCTTC
TRBJ2-3 TRBV6-5 - TRBD2 CASSRGLAGPDTQYF TGTGCCAGCAGTAGGGGACTAGCGGGCCCAGATACGCAGTATTTT
TRBJ2-5 TRBV5-1 - TRBD1 CASSGPGTDNQETQYF TGCGCCAGCAGCGGCCCAGGGACAGACAATCAAGAGACCCAGTACTTC
TRBJ2-7 TRBV9 - TRBD2 CASSVGLGRAAYEQYF TGTGCCAGCAGCGTAGGGCTCGGGAGGGCCGCCTACGAGCAGTACTTC
TRBJ2-5 TRBV6-5 - - CASSKASVLQETQYF TGTGCCAGCAGCAAAGCTAGCGTACTCCAAGAGACCCAGTACTTC
TRBJ1-2 TRBV20-1 once TRBD1 CSANRGEGYTF TGCAGTGCCAACAGGGGTGAAGGCTACACCTTC
TRBJ2-1 TRBV7-7 - TRBD2 CASSLEPWSSGSNNEQFF TGTGCCAGCAGCTTAGAACCCTGGTCTAGCGGGAGTAACAATGAGCAGTTCTTC
TRBJ1-6 TRBV11-2 - TRBD1 CASSLGQGSPLHF TGTGCCAGCAGCTTAGGACAGGGTTCACCCCTCCACTTT
TRBJ1-1 TRBV27 - - CASSFSAGAFFGTEAFF TGTGCCAGCAGTTTTTCGGCAGGGGCCTTCTTCGGAACTGAAGCTTTCTTT
TRBJ2-2 TRBV19 - TRBD2 CASTTAGGGELFF TGTGCCAGTACTACCGCGGGGGGAGGGGAGCTGTTTTTT
TRBJ2-4 TRBV7-9 - TRBD1 CASSLKVTGENIQYF TGTGCCAGCAGCTTAAAGGTGACAGGGGAGAACATTCAGTACTTC
TRBJ2-1 TRBV5-4 - TRBD2 CASSSPQASGYNEQFF TGTGCCAGCAGCTCCCCTCAGGCTAGCGGATACAATGAGCAGTTCTTC
TRBJ2-5 TRBV10-3 - TRBD2 CAIKGAGAVETQYF TGTGCCATCAAGGGAGCGGGAGCGGTGGAGACCCAGTACTTC
TRBJ1-1 TRBV3-1/TRBV3-2 - TRBD1 CASSFQGATEAFF TGTGCCAGCAGCTTCCAGGGGGCCACTGAAGCTTTCTTT
TRBJ2-1 TRBV14 once TRBD2 CASSQLAGDNEQFF TGTGCCAGCAGCCAACTAGCGGGCGACAATGAGCAGTTCTTC
TRBJ2-2 TRBV3-1/TRBV3-2 - - CASSRLGGRAPNTGELFF TGTGCCAGCAGCCGCTTGGGGGGGCGCGCCCCGAACACCGGGGAGCTGTTTTTT
TRBJ2-1 TRBV24-1 - - CATGQTLYNEQFF TGTGCCACCGGACAGACCCTCTACAATGAGCAGTTCTTC
TRBJ2-1 TRBV10-3 - TRBD2 CAIRSALAGTHNEQFF TGTGCCATCAGATCCGCACTAGCGGGGACCCACAATGAGCAGTTCTTC
TRBJ2-2 TRBV24-1 - TRBD1 CATSDSGTGGGTGELFF TGTGCCACCAGTGATTCTGGGACAGGGGGTGGTACCGGGGAGCTGTTTTTT
TRBJ2-7 TRBV7-2 - - CATNPGGTLSSYEQYF TGTGCCACCAACCCAGGCGGGACCCTAAGCTCCTACGAGCAGTACTTC
TRBJ2-7 TRBV3-1/TRBV3-2 - - CASSQGQVSSYEQYF TGTGCCAGCAGCCAAGGACAGGTGAGCTCCTACGAGCAGTACTTC
TRBJ2-3 TRBV24-1 - - CATGAGSPDTQYF TGTGCCACCGGGGCGGGGTCGCCAGATACGCAGTATTTT
TRBJ2-2 TRBV11-2 - - CASSAQGPGELFF TGTGCCAGCAGCGCCCAGGGGCCCGGGGAGCTGTTTTTT